This paragraph reports one T cell receptor (beta chain). What it binds is unknown. Germline assignment: CDR1 LGHDT and CDR2 YNNKEL (reference sequence). The V end lost 1 base, the J end lost 6 bases, and 17 bases lay between the germline ends. This CDR3 comprises 16 residues. The source of the sample is a study of T-cell memory formation after mild COVID-19. In the study overall: TCR clusters mostly belonged to single donors.

Each CDR3 protein gets one entry after TCRdb re-called the 5' RACE reads with MiXCR. The sample shows about 560,000 distinct CDR3 sequences, roughly 22% of them seen only once. Study results and caveats: Day 37-peaking second-wave clones had unconfirmed SARS-CoV-2 specificity. Chiefly within CM and EM were the contracting CD4+ clones; CD8+ ones were within EMRA.

The sample was PBMCs or a T cell subset sorted from them (not recorded which). This sequence originates from an adult woman who had mild COVID-19 (a few samples of this study predate the infection). Cell type and time point are not known. The chain is built from TRBV3-1 and TRBJ2-3; the D is unclear. The CDR3 spells CASSQVDGRPLDTQYF. CDR3 DNA: TGTGCCAGCAGCCAAGTTGACGGGCGTCCCCTGGATACGCAGTATTTT.